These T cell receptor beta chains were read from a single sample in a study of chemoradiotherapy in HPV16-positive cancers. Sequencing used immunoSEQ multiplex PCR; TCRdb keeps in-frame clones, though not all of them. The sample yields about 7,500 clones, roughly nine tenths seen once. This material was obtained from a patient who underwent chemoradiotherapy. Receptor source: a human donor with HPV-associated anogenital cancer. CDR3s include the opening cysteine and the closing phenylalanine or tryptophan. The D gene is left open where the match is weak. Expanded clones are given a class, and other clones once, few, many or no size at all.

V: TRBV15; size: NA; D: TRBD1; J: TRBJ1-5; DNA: TGTGCCACCAGCCCTGGAGGGACAGGGGTGGATCAGCCCCAGCATTTT; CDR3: CATSPGGTGVDQPQHF
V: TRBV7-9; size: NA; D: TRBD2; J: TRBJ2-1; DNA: TGTGCCAGCAGCACCCCACCGACTAGCGGGAGTTACTACAATGAGCAGTTCTTC; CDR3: CASSTPPTSGSYYNEQFF
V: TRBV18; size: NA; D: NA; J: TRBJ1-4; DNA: TGTGCCAGCTCACTCGGGGCAATCGGGGAAAAACTGTTTTTT; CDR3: CASSLGAIGEKLFF
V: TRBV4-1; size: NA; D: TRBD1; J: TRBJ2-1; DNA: TGCGCCAGCAGCCAAGATCAGGGGGCAAGCTCCTACAATGAGCAGTTCTTC; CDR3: CASSQDQGASSYNEQFF
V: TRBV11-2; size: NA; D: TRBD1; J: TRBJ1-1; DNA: TGTGCCAGCAGGGAGACAGGGGGGAGCACTGAAGCTTTCTTT; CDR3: CASRETGGSTEAFF
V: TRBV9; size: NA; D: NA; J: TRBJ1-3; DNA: TGTGCCAGCAGCGTAGAGGGTGGGGATGGAAACACCATATATTTT; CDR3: CASSVEGGDGNTIYF
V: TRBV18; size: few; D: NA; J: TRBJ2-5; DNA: TGTGCCAGCTCACAACAAGAGACCCAGTACTTC; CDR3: CASSQQETQYF
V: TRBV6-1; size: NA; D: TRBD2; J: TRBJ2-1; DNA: TGTGCCAGCAGCAGAAGCGGGGGGGACTACAATGAGCAGTTCTTC; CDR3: CASSRSGGDYNEQFF
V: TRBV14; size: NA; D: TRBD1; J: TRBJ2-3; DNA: TGTGCCAGCAACCCGGGCAGGGGGCAGTCAGATACGCAGTATTTT; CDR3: CASNPGRGQSDTQYF
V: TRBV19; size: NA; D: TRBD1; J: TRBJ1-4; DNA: TGTGCCAGTAGTACCAGACAGGGTCTAGGTGAAAAACTGTTTTTT; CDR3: CASSTRQGLGEKLFF
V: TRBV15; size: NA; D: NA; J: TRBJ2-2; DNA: TGTGCCACCAGCAGACAGGGTTATCCCGGGGAGCTGTTTTTT; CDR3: CATSRQGYPGELFF
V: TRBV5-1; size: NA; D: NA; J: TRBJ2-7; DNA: TGCGCCAGCAGCTTGACGCGAACAGAGCAGTACTTC; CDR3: CASSLTRTEQYF
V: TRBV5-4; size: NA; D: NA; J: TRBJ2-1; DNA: TGTGCCAGCAGCTTGCAGGTTTTGGATGAGCAGTTCTTC; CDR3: CASSLQVLDEQFF
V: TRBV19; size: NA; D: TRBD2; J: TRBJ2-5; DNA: TGTGCCACCGCGAGGAGGAGCGGGGGGGCCCCTGGTAGGGAGACCCAGTACTTC; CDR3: CATARRSGGAPGRETQYF
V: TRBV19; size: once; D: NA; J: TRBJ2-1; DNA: TGTGCCAGTAGTATAGAGGGATTCTCCTACAATGAGCAGTTCTTC; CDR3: CASSIEGFSYNEQFF
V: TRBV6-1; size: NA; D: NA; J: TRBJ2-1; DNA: TGTGCCAGCAGTGAAGCTCTTCGGGGCAATGAGCAGTTCTTC; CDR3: CASSEALRGNEQFF
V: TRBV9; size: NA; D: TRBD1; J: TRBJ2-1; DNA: TGTGCCAGCAGCGTAGGACAGGGGACCTACAATGAGCAGTTCTTC; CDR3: CASSVGQGTYNEQFF
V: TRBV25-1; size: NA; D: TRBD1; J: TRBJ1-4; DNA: TGTGCCAGCAGTGACCCCGGACAGGGTGCTAATGAAAAACTGTTTTTT; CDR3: CASSDPGQGANEKLFF
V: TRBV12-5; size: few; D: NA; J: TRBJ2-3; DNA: TGTGCTAGTGGTTTGGGACAGGTGGGGGATACGCAGTATTTT; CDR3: CASGLGQVGDTQYF
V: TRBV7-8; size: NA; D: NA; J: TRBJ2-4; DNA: TGTGCCAGCAGCCTGGGCGGGGACCCCCGATTAGCCAAAAACATTCAGTACTTC; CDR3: CASSLGGDPRLAKNIQYF
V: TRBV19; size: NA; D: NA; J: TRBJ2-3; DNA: TGTGCCAGTAGTATAGCCCTTCGGGACTTCCTCACAGATACGCAGTATTTT; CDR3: CASSIALRDFLTDTQYF
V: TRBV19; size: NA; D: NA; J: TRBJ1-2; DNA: TGTGCCAGTATTGGGGTAGCGGGCTACACCTTC; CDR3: CASIGVAGYTF
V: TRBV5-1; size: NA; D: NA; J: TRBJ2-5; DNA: TGCGCCAGCAGCTCTCCGAAAGAGACCCAGTACTTC; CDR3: CASSSPKETQYF
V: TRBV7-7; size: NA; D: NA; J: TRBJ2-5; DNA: TGTGCTAGCAGCTTAGCTCCCGGCAGGGTCCAAGAGACCCAGTACTTC; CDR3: CASSLAPGRVQETQYF
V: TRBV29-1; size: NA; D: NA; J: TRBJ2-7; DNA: TGCAGCGTTCTGGACTCCTACGAGCAGTACTTC; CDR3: CSVLDSYEQYF
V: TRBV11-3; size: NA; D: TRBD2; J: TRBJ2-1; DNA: TGTGCCAGCAGCTTAGATCCGACTAGCGGGAGGTATGAGCAGTTCTTC; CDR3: CASSLDPTSGRYEQFF
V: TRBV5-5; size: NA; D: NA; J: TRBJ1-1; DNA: TGTGCCAGCAGCCTTGTGCCTAACACTGAAGCTTTCTTT; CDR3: CASSLVPNTEAFF
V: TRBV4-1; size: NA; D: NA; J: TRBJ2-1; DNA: TGCGCCAGCAGCCAAGATCGGGCTAGCATTGTCGTCTACAATGAGCAGTTCTTC; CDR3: CASSQDRASIVVYNEQFF
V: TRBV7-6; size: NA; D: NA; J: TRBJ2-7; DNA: TGTGCCAGCAGCCCAGATATGGACGAGCAGTACTTC; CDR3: CASSPDMDEQYF
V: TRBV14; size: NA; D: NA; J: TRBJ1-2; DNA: TGTGCCAGCAGCCCCCGACGGGCGCCGTATGGCTACACCTTC; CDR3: CASSPRRAPYGYTF
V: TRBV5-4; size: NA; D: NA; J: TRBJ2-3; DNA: TGTGCCAGCAGCTTGGAGGCAGATACGCAGTATTTT; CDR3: CASSLEADTQYF
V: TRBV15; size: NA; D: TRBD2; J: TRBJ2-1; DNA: TGTGCCACCAGCAGAGATGTAGGCGGGAGGGCCGGGGAGCAGTTCTTC; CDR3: CATSRDVGGRAGEQFF
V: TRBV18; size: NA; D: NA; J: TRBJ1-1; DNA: TGTGCCAGCTCAACGCAGGGGTTCGACACTGAAGCTTTCTTT; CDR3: CASSTQGFDTEAFF
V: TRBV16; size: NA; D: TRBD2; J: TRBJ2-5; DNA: TGTGCCAGCAAAACCGGGACTACTTTACAAGAGACCCAGTACTTC; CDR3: CASKTGTTLQETQYF
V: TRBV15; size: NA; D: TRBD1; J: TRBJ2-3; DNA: TGTGCCACCAGCGCCCCCCCGGGACAGGGCACGGTGGGCACAGATACGCAGTATTTT; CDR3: CATSAPPGQGTVGTDTQYF
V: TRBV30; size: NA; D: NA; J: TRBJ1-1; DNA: TGTGCCTGGAGTGTTAACCGGCCTGAAGCTTTCTTT; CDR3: CAWSVNRPEAFF
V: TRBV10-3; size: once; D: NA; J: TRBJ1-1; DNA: TGTGCCATCAGTGAGTCGGCAGGAGTCAACACTGAAGCTTTCTTT; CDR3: CAISESAGVNTEAFF
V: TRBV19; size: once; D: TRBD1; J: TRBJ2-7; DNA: TGTGCCAGTAGGGATCCGGGACAGGGTCCCTACGAGCAGTACTTC; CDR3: CASRDPGQGPYEQYF
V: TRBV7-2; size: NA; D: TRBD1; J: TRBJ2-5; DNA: TGTGCCAGCAGCCTCGGGACAGGGGAGACAGAGACCCAGTACTTC; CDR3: CASSLGTGETETQYF
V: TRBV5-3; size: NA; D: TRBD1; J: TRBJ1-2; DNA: TGTGCCAGAAGCTTGGTCGGACAGGGCCCCCCCCATATTGGCTACACCTTC; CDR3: CARSLVGQGPPHIGYTF
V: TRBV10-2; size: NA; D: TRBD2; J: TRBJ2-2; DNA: TGCGCCACCCACTATCCCGCCTTAGCGGGAGGGCGAATCGGGGAGCTGTTTTTT; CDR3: CATHYPALAGGRIGELFF
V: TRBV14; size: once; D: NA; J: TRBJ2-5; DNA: TGTGCCAGCGACGCGGGGAGGCACCAAGAGACCCAGTACTTC; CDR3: CASDAGRHQETQYF
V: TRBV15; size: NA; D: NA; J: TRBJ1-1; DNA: TGTGCCACGTCCCAGGGGTGGAGGACTGAAGCTTTCTTT; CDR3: CATSQGWRTEAFF
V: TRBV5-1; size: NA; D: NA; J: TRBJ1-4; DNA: TGCGCCAGCAGCTCCAGCTGGGACACCAAAGAGGTGTTTTTT; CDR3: CASSSSWDTKEVFF
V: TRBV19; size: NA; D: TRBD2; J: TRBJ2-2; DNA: TGTGCCAGTAGTAGGAAAGCGGGGCTGAACACCGGGGAGCTGTTTTTT; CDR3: CASSRKAGLNTGELFF
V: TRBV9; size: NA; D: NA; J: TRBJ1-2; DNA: TGTGCCAGCAGCGGGACAGTCTCGGGGAATGGCTACACCTTC; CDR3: CASSGTVSGNGYTF
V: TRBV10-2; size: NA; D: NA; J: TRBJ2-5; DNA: TGCGCCAGCAGTGAGTCTGGACTCTCCCAAGAGACCCAGTACTTC; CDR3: CASSESGLSQETQYF
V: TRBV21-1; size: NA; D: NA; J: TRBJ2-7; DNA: TGTGCCAGCAGCCTTATGGAGACAGGGTTCACCTACGAGCAGTACTTC; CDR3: CASSLMETGFTYEQYF
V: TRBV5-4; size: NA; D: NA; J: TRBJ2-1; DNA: TGTGCCAGCAGCCAACTCAAATTCCCAAATGAGCAGTTCTTC; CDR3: CASSQLKFPNEQFF
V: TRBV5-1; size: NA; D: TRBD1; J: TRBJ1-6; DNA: TGCGCCAGCAGCCGAGAGACAGGGGATTCACCCCTCCACTTT; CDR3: CASSRETGDSPLHF
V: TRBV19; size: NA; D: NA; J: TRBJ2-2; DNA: TGTGCCAGTAGTACCAACATAGGCGGCACCGGGGAGCTGTTTTTT; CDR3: CASSTNIGGTGELFF
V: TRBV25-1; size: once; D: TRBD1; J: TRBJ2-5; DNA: TGTGCCAGCAGTGAATCCGCCAGGGGGCTAGTAGAGACCCAGTACTTC; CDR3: CASSESARGLVETQYF
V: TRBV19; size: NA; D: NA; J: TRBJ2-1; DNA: TGTGCCAGTAGTATGGGGATCCACAATGAGCAGTTCTTC; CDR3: CASSMGIHNEQFF
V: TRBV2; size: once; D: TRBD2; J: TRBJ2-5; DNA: TGTGCCGGGACTAGCCGTGAGACCCAGTACTTC; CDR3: CAGTSRETQYF
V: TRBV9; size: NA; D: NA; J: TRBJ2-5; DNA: TGTGCCAGCAGCGTAGCCCCCAGGGAGACCCAGTACTTC; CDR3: CASSVAPRETQYF
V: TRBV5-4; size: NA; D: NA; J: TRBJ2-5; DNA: TGTGCCAGCAGCTTTCAGGGCCCGGGGGAGACCCAGTACTTC; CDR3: CASSFQGPGETQYF
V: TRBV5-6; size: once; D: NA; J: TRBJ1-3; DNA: TGTGCCAGTAAGGCCACTTTGAGGGGTGCACTTAGTTCGGGAAGCACCATATATTTT; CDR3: CASKATLRGALSSGSTIYF
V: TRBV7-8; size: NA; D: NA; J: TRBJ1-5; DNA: TGTGCCAGCAGCTTATCGGGGTTAAATCAGCCCCAGCATTTT; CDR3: CASSLSGLNQPQHF
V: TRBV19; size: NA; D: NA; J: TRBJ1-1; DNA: TGTGCCAGTAGTGTCTTCGCTGGGGAAAACACTGAAGCTTTCTTT; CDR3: CASSVFAGENTEAFF
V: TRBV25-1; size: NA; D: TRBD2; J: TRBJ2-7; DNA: TGTGCCAGCAGGACTAGCGGGAATTACGAGCAGTACTTC; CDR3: CASRTSGNYEQYF